This TCR beta chain is drawn from a study of blood T cell repertoires in COVID-19. Overall study context: Collection of acute and convalescent COVID-19 samples took place in the United States, Italy and Spain. PBMCs, B-cell-depleted T cells, or T cells were the source of the cDNA or gDNA that made up the material.

Authors' data handling: Researchers report that nucleated cell counts were estimated from reference gene primer amplification. Measured with immunoSEQ multiplex PCR; TCRdb has only the in-frame clones, and not every one. V, J and clone size derive from that table, while D and trimming were established from the DNA sequence. Among about 400,000 clones listed, 80% to 90% were seen once. Germline CDR1 is MDHEN and CDR2 is SYDVKM. The trim removed 3 bases at V and 6 bases at J, leaving 7 bases unmatched. This CDR3 is built from 14 residues. The receptor comes from a woman aged 30 to 39 with active or convalescent COVID-19. Material: peripheral blood. The chain joins TRBV28 to TRBJ1-1, with 7 bases identical to TRBD1. For the CDR3, the DNA is TGTGCCAGCAGTTTGATAGGGGGCGGATCTGAAGCTTTCTTT. Its translation is CASSLIGGGSEAFF. Full variable domain (missing parts from reference TRBV28 and TRBJ1-1): DVKVTQSSRYLVKRTGEKVFLECVQDMDHENMFWYRQDPGLGLRLIYFSYDVKMKEKGDIPEGYSVSREKKERFSLILESASTNQTSMYLCASSLIGGGSEAFFGQGTRLTVV.